This passage covers 13 T cell receptor beta chains from one sample sequenced in a study of OX40 agonist ivuxolimab in advanced cancers. Data came from immunoSEQ multiplex PCR; TCRdb stores just in-frame clones and leaves some out. The repertoire has fewer than 85,000 clones, 65% to 90% of them found once; the top ten carry under 2.5%. Source: CD4+ or CD8+ T cells sorted from blood, taken in a trial of the OX40 agonist ivuxolimab. The receptors come from an adult with an advanced solid tumor such as melanoma, head and neck, liver or kidney cancer.

The rearrangement links TRBV30 to TRBJ1-2, with no clear D. Germline CDR1 and CDR2: GTSNPN and SVGIG (reference sequence). This CDR3 spans 15 amino acids. Between the trimmed V and J ends, which lost 4 bases and 8 bases, there was a span of 23 bases. Here the CDR3 DNA reads TGTGCCTGGACCCCGTGGGATAGGGAGTCGGGCGGCTACACCTTC. Its protein is CAWTPWDRESGGYTF.

The gene calls are TRBV29-1 and TRBJ2-2; 8 bases line up with TRBD1. Germline V gene sequence: CDR1 SQVTM, CDR2 ANQGSEA. There are 13 residues in the CDR3. J lost 6 bases, V lost 6 bases, and 6 bases had no gene match. The DNA for the CDR3 is TGCAGCGTCGACAGGGGAAAGGCCGGGGAGCTGTTTTTT. Encoded protein: CSVDRGKAGELFF.

The J gene is TRBJ2-1, the V gene TRBV2; D remains unclear. The CDR3 extends over 10 amino acids. Germline V gene lookup returns CDR1 SNHLY and CDR2 FYNNEI. V lost 5 bases to trimming and J lost 6 bases, with 2 bases between them. The CDR3 DNA reads TGTGCCAGCAGTATCAATGAGCAGTTCTTC. This encodes CASSINEQFF.

The chain is built from TRBV6-9 and TRBJ1-5; a weak D match, TRBD1 (5 bases). Germline values: CDR1 MNHGY, CDR2 SVAAGI. The CDR3 is 14 residues long. V was trimmed by 3 bases and J by 2 bases, leaving 8 bases between them. CDR3 loop: CASSYSGGNQPQHF. The DNA of the CDR3 is TGTGCCAGCAGTTACTCGGGGGGCAATCAGCCCCAGCATTTT.

This clone was seen a single time. V usage is TRBV10-1 and J usage is TRBJ1-5, with D perhaps TRBD1 (5 bases). This CDR3 has 13 residues. CDR1 and CDR2 from the germline V gene are WNHNN and SYGVQD (reference sequence). V shed 3 bases and J shed 7 bases, with 10 bases lying between them. Written as DNA, the CDR3 is TGCGCCAGCAGTGACCGGGGGACGCAGCCCCAGCATTTT. Its protein is CASSDRGTQPQHF.

This clone has a handful of counts. The rearrangement links TRBV5-1 to TRBJ2-7; D ambiguous. Trimming stripped 0 bases from V and 0 bases from J, with 4 bases between. Per germline, CDR1 SGHRS and CDR2 YFSETQ. This CDR3 region has 13 residues. For the CDR3, the DNA is TGCGCCAGCAGCTTGGTTGCCTCCTACGAGCAGTACTTC. Translating gives CASSLVASYEQYF.

This chain connects TRBV6-5 to TRBJ1-2; no clear D. CDR3 length: 12 residues. Germline CDR1 reads MNHEY; CDR2 reads SVGAGI. V was clipped by 8 bases and J by 4 bases, with 11 bases between them. The CDR3 coding sequence is TGTGCCAGCGCTTTGACCCCCTATGGCTACACCTTC. This translates into CASALTPYGYTF.

This sequence joins TRBV2 and TRBJ2-7; maybe TRBD2 (6 bases). Trimming removed 7 bases from V and 7 bases from J, with 17 bases in between. CDR1 is SNHLY, CDR2 FYNNEI, per germline. This CDR3 has 13 amino acids. The DNA for the CDR3 is TGTGCCAGCACTTTAGGGATCGCGGGGGAGCAGTACTTC. Its protein product is CASTLGIAGEQYF.

The gene calls are TRBV28 and TRBJ2-1; the match to TRBD2 covers 9 bases. The CDR3 has 15 residues. The junction had 7 bases not matched to a gene; V was cut back by 5 bases and J by 5 bases. Germline lookup yields CDR1 MDHEN and CDR2 SYDVKM. The CDR3, as DNA: TGTGCCAGCAGTCCAACTAGCGGGTACCACAATGAGCAGTTCTTC. It is translated as CASSPTSGYHNEQFF.

The V call is TRBV5-4, the J call TRBJ1-3, with D hard to call. Trimming took 1 base from V and 2 from J, leaving 7 bases between them. The germline V gene encodes CDR1 SGHNT and CDR2 YYREEE (reference sequence). The CDR3 extends over 14 amino acids. CDR3 sequence (DNA): TGTGCCAGCAGCTTGTGGGGTCCTGGAAACACCATATATTTT. It yields the protein CASSLWGPGNTIYF.

The chain has TRBV18 and TRBJ2-7, with a possible D match to TRBD1 (5 bases). Trimming left V 3 bases short and J 7 bases short, with 10 bases between. This CDR3 comprises 12 residues. Germline values: CDR1 KGHSH, CDR2 LQKENI. CDR3: CASSPGAREQYF. The CDR3 bases are TGTGCCAGCTCACCTGGGGCAAGAGAGCAGTACTTC.

The chain recombines TRBV5-4 with TRBJ2-5; TRBD2 is a possible D gene (5 bases). The V end was cut by 2 bases, the J end by 2 bases, with 10 bases between. The CDR3 is 14 residues long. Germline V gene sequence: CDR1 SGHNT, CDR2 YYREEE (reference sequence). CDR3 nucleotides: TGTGCCAGCAGCTTAGATCCGGGACAAGAGACCCAGTACTTC. Translation: CASSLDPGQETQYF.

This chain connects TRBV7-2 to TRBJ2-5; D is uncertain. The V gene lost 5 bases and the J gene lost 6 bases, with 10 bases spanning the gap. This CDR3 contains 12 residues. Germline V lookup: CDR1 SGHTA, CDR2 FQGNSA. The CDR3 protein is CASSPAVKTQYF. The CDR3 DNA reads as TGTGCCAGCAGCCCCGCGGTGAAGACCCAGTACTTC. Drawing the rest from reference TRBV7-2 and TRBJ2-5, the complete variable domain is GAGVSQSPSNKVTEKGKDVELRCDPISGHTALYWYRQSLGQGLEFLIYFQGNSAPDKSGLPSDRFSAERTGGSVSTLTIQRTQQEDSAVYLCASSPAVKTQYFGPGTRLLVL.